This is a list of T cell receptor beta chains from one sample in a study of Graves' ophthalmopathy and Graves' hyperthyroidism. TCRdb ran MiXCR on the multiplex PCR reads and lists one entry per CDR3 protein. Of under 350,000 distinct CDR3 sequences listed, under 20% are singletons. Sequenced: peripheral blood. These receptor sequences come from an adult man with Graves' ophthalmopathy. The CDR3 runs from the conserved cysteine through the conserved F or W. Fields, in order: D gene, clone size, V gene, J gene, CDR3 protein, CDR3 DNA. D genes are given only for firm matches. Clone size is shown for a subset of rows, as once, few, many or a class of expanded clone.

d_gene: NA; abundance: many; v_gene: TRBV20-1; j_gene: TRBJ2-7; CDR3aa: CSARYGGGAEQYF; CDR3nt: TGCAGTGCTAGATATGGGGGTGGTGCCGAGCAGTACTTC
d_gene: NA; abundance: many; v_gene: TRBV7-9; j_gene: TRBJ2-3; CDR3aa: CASSLLVRPSTDTQYF; CDR3nt: TGTGCCAGCAGCTTACTTGTGAGGCCGAGCACAGATACGCAGTATTTT
d_gene: NA; abundance: many; v_gene: TRBV28; j_gene: TRBJ1-5; CDR3aa: CASSLLRSGGNQPQHF; CDR3nt: TGTGCCAGCAGCCTTCTTAGATCAGGGGGCAATCAGCCCCAGCATTTT
d_gene: NA; abundance: NA; v_gene: TRBV2; j_gene: TRBJ2-7; CDR3aa: CASSEGGGVGEQYF; CDR3nt: TGTGCCAGCAGCGAAGGGGGTGGAGTGGGCGAGCAGTACTTC
d_gene: NA; abundance: many; v_gene: TRBV30; j_gene: TRBJ2-7; CDR3aa: CAWSGDNNSEQYF; CDR3nt: TGTGCCTGGAGTGGTGACAACAACTCGGAGCAGTACTTC
d_gene: TRBD2; abundance: many; v_gene: TRBV12-3/TRBV12-4; j_gene: TRBJ2-1; CDR3aa: CASSPGTSSYNEQFF; CDR3nt: TGTGCCAGCAGCCCCGGGACTAGCAGCTACAATGAGCAGTTCTTC
d_gene: NA; abundance: many; v_gene: TRBV7-3; j_gene: TRBJ1-1; CDR3aa: CASSLNSVGTEAFF; CDR3nt: TGTGCCAGCAGCTTAAACTCTGTCGGAACTGAAGCTTTCTTT
d_gene: NA; abundance: many; v_gene: TRBV15; j_gene: TRBJ1-5; CDR3aa: CATSRDQWDQPQHF; CDR3nt: TGTGCCACCAGCAGAGATCAGTGGGACCAGCCCCAGCATTTT
d_gene: NA; abundance: NA; v_gene: TRBV6-1; j_gene: TRBJ1-1; CDR3aa: CASRRSAGTEAFF; CDR3nt: TGTGCCAGCCGCCGAAGTGCGGGCACTGAAGCTTTCTTT
d_gene: TRBD1; abundance: few; v_gene: TRBV4-2; j_gene: TRBJ1-6; CDR3aa: CASSQEGTGYSPLHF; CDR3nt: TGTGCCAGCAGCCAAGAGGGGACAGGTTATTCACCCCTCCACTTT
d_gene: NA; abundance: NA; v_gene: TRBV20-1; j_gene: TRBJ2-1; CDR3aa: CSASPRRPSYNEQFF; CDR3nt: TGCAGTGCTAGCCCGCGACGACCCTCCTACAATGAGCAGTTCTTC
d_gene: NA; abundance: NA; v_gene: TRBV27; j_gene: TRBJ1-2; CDR3aa: CASSFRGGPYGYTF; CDR3nt: TGTGCCAGCAGTTTCCGCGGGGGACCGTATGGCTACACCTTC
d_gene: NA; abundance: many; v_gene: TRBV7-2; j_gene: TRBJ2-5; CDR3aa: CASSFLETVVRETQYF; CDR3nt: TGTGCCAGCAGCTTCCTAGAGACGGTAGTCCGGGAGACCCAGTACTTC
d_gene: NA; abundance: many; v_gene: TRBV29-1; j_gene: TRBJ1-1; CDR3aa: CSVGQLMNTEAFF; CDR3nt: TGCAGCGTTGGACAGCTCATGAACACTGAAGCTTTCTTT
d_gene: NA; abundance: many; v_gene: TRBV29-1; j_gene: TRBJ2-7; CDR3aa: CSVGSGNEQYF; CDR3nt: TGCAGCGTTGGTTCCGGGAACGAGCAGTACTTC
d_gene: NA; abundance: many; v_gene: TRBV3-1; j_gene: TRBJ2-7; CDR3aa: CASSPRGPTYEQYF; CDR3nt: TGTGCCAGCAGCCCACGGGGGCCGACCTACGAGCAGTACTTC
d_gene: NA; abundance: many; v_gene: TRBV29-1; j_gene: TRBJ1-1; CDR3aa: CSVGDGMNTEAFF; CDR3nt: TGCAGCGTTGGGGATGGGATGAACACTGAAGCTTTCTTT
d_gene: TRBD1; abundance: many; v_gene: TRBV11-3; j_gene: TRBJ1-1; CDR3aa: CASSDRGLGTEAFF; CDR3nt: TGTGCCAGCAGCGACAGGGGGTTGGGAACTGAAGCTTTCTTT
d_gene: NA; abundance: many; v_gene: TRBV7-2; j_gene: TRBJ1-2; CDR3aa: CASSGTGTLGYTF; CDR3nt: TGTGCCAGCAGCGGTACAGGGACGTTGGGCTACACCTTC
d_gene: NA; abundance: many; v_gene: TRBV9; j_gene: TRBJ1-1; CDR3aa: CASSVPGRTEAFF; CDR3nt: TGTGCCAGCAGCGTCCCCGGGCGCACTGAAGCTTTCTTT
d_gene: NA; abundance: many; v_gene: TRBV5-1; j_gene: TRBJ1-1; CDR3aa: CASSLAVPGSTEAFF; CDR3nt: TGCGCCAGCAGCTTGGCCGTCCCTGGATCCACTGAAGCTTTCTTT
d_gene: NA; abundance: NA; v_gene: TRBV7-3; j_gene: TRBJ1-1; CDR3aa: CASSLDPGRGEAFF; CDR3nt: TGTGCCAGCAGCTTAGATCCAGGGAGAGGTGAAGCTTTCTTT
d_gene: NA; abundance: NA; v_gene: TRBV12-3/TRBV12-4; j_gene: TRBJ1-1; CDR3aa: CASSFGEGGAFF; CDR3nt: TGTGCCAGCAGTTTTGGGGAAGGAGGAGCTTTCTTT
d_gene: TRBD2; abundance: NA; v_gene: TRBV6-1; j_gene: TRBJ2-7; CDR3aa: CASSRGAGLAWEQYF; CDR3nt: TGTGCCAGCAGTAGAGGAGCGGGACTAGCGTGGGAGCAGTACTTC
d_gene: NA; abundance: NA; v_gene: TRBV6-1; j_gene: TRBJ2-5; CDR3aa: CASTNPSSEGTQYF; CDR3nt: TGTGCCAGTACCAACCCTTCTAGCGAGGGGACCCAGTACTTC
d_gene: NA; abundance: few; v_gene: TRBV2; j_gene: TRBJ2-2; CDR3aa: CASSYLPTRSGELFF; CDR3nt: TGTGCCAGCAGTTATCTGCCGACTAGGAGCGGGGAGCTGTTTTTT
d_gene: NA; abundance: many; v_gene: TRBV7-2; j_gene: TRBJ1-1; CDR3aa: CASSFSGTSNTEAFF; CDR3nt: TGTGCCAGCAGCTTTTCGGGGACGTCGAACACTGAAGCTTTCTTT
d_gene: TRBD1; abundance: NA; v_gene: TRBV6-2/TRBV6-3; j_gene: TRBJ2-5; CDR3aa: CASSYWPGQGTRGTQYF; CDR3nt: TGTGCCAGCAGTTACTGGCCGGGACAGGGGACTAGGGGTACCCAGTACTTC
d_gene: TRBD1; abundance: many; v_gene: TRBV12-3/TRBV12-4; j_gene: TRBJ2-2; CDR3aa: CGFRNRTGGITGELFF; CDR3nt: TGTGGTTTTAGGAATCGGACAGGGGGTATCACCGGGGAGCTGTTTTTT
d_gene: NA; abundance: NA; v_gene: TRBV7-3; j_gene: TRBJ2-7; CDR3aa: CASSSDGGTISYEQYF; CDR3nt: TGTGCCAGCAGCTCCGATGGGGGCACAATTTCCTACGAGCAGTACTTC
d_gene: NA; abundance: many; v_gene: TRBV6-5; j_gene: TRBJ2-5; CDR3aa: CASSYTDRLVQRTQYF; CDR3nt: TGTGCCAGCAGTTACACCGACAGGCTGGTCCAACGAACCCAGTACTTC
d_gene: NA; abundance: many; v_gene: TRBV29-1; j_gene: TRBJ2-5; CDR3aa: CSVDLATYQETQYF; CDR3nt: TGCAGCGTTGATCTGGCGACATACCAAGAGACCCAGTACTTC
d_gene: NA; abundance: many; v_gene: TRBV6-2/TRBV6-3; j_gene: TRBJ1-5; CDR3aa: CASSYSGGDQPQHF; CDR3nt: TGTGCCAGCAGTTACTCGGGCGGGGATCAGCCCCAGCATTTT
d_gene: NA; abundance: NA; v_gene: TRBV28; j_gene: TRBJ1-2; CDR3aa: CASSSSLWGYTF; CDR3nt: TGTGCCAGCAGTTCAAGTCTATGGGGCTACACCTTC
d_gene: NA; abundance: many; v_gene: TRBV27; j_gene: TRBJ2-7; CDR3aa: CASSFQGRALGEQYF; CDR3nt: TGTGCCAGCAGTTTCCAGGGTAGGGCCCTAGGGGAGCAGTACTTC
d_gene: NA; abundance: many; v_gene: TRBV6-2/TRBV6-3; j_gene: TRBJ1-3; CDR3aa: CASSYSRAGAGTGNTIYF; CDR3nt: TGTGCCAGCAGTTACTCTCGGGCAGGCGCTGGAACTGGAAACACCATATATTTT
d_gene: TRBD1; abundance: many; v_gene: TRBV30; j_gene: TRBJ1-5; CDR3aa: CAWGQDSNQPQHF; CDR3nt: TGTGCCTGGGGACAGGATAGCAATCAGCCCCAGCATTTT
d_gene: NA; abundance: many; v_gene: TRBV6-2/TRBV6-3; j_gene: TRBJ2-7; CDR3aa: CASSYSILRAGYEQYF; CDR3nt: TGTGCCAGCAGTTACTCGATTCTGAGGGCCGGCTACGAGCAGTACTTC
d_gene: NA; abundance: many; v_gene: TRBV30; j_gene: TRBJ2-5; CDR3aa: CAWAIGQETQYF; CDR3nt: TGTGCCTGGGCTATAGGGCAAGAGACCCAGTACTTC
d_gene: NA; abundance: many; v_gene: TRBV29-1; j_gene: TRBJ2-3; CDR3aa: CSVEAGSTDTQYF; CDR3nt: TGCAGCGTTGAAGCGGGGAGCACAGATACGCAGTATTTT
d_gene: NA; abundance: many; v_gene: TRBV28; j_gene: TRBJ1-1; CDR3aa: CASIWGSGNTEAFF; CDR3nt: TGTGCCAGCATTTGGGGGTCGGGGAACACTGAAGCTTTCTTT
d_gene: NA; abundance: many; v_gene: TRBV6-5; j_gene: TRBJ2-5; CDR3aa: CASNRLGAPSEETQYF; CDR3nt: TGTGCCAGCAATAGGCTGGGGGCACCCTCCGAAGAGACCCAGTACTTC